This is a list of T cell receptor beta chains from one sample in a study of identical twins. TCRdb reprocessed the 5' RACE reads with MiXCR, giving one entry per CDR3 protein. This table holds some 690,000 distinct CDR3 sequences, 21% found once. These records were also assigned to another study, of T cells expressing NK-cell markers.

Material for sequencing was PBMCs. These receptors were collected from a woman younger than 35 in good health. Both conserved end residues are part of each CDR3. Each record gives: V gene, CDR3 length, J gene, D gene, clone size, CDR3 DNA, CDR3 protein. The D gene is left open where the match is weak. Only some rows state a clone size, as once, few, many or a class for expanded clones.

TRBV20-1	15	TRBJ2-1	TRBD2	few	TGCAGTGCTAGAGGACGGGGGGTGGGCTACAATGAGCAGTTCTTC	CSARGRGVGYNEQFF
TRBV12-3/TRBV12-4	15	TRBJ2-7	TRBD2	NA	TGTGCCAGCAGTTCCCAGACTAGCGGGTTTTCCGAGCAGTACTTC	CASSSQTSGFSEQYF
TRBV12-3/TRBV12-4	14	TRBJ1-2	TRBD1	NA	TGTGCCAGCAGATCTCAGACAGGGGTTGGTGGCTACACCTTC	CASRSQTGVGGYTF
TRBV27	14	TRBJ2-7	TRBD2	NA	TGTGCCAGCAGTCCGACTAGCGGGGGGCCCGAGCAGTACTTC	CASSPTSGGPEQYF
TRBV7-2	14	TRBJ2-5	NA	few	TGTGCCAGCAGTGGAGACAGCGGCCAAGAGACCCAGTACTTC	CASSGDSGQETQYF
TRBV20-1	15	TRBJ2-7	TRBD2	NA	TGCAGTGCCCGGGGACTAGCGGGAGGGCCCTACGAGCAGTACTTC	CSARGLAGGPYEQYF
TRBV5-1	15	TRBJ1-4	NA	NA	TGCGCCAGCAGCTCCGGACAGTTCTTTAATGAAAAACTGTTTTTT	CASSSGQFFNEKLFF
TRBV15	20	TRBJ2-2	NA	NA	TGTGCCACCAGCAGAGATCTGAGGACCTACACGGGGCTGAACACCGGGGAGCTGTTTTTT	CATSRDLRTYTGLNTGELFF
TRBV20-1	14	TRBJ2-7	NA	few	TGCAGTGCTACTGGACAGTCGGGGTCCTACGAGCAGTACTTC	CSATGQSGSYEQYF
TRBV12-3/TRBV12-4	13	TRBJ1-2	NA	many	TGTGCCAGCAGTACCGGGACCTTGGGGGGCTACACCTTC	CASSTGTLGGYTF
TRBV5-6	16	TRBJ2-7	TRBD2	few	TGTGCCAGCAGCTGGGGAGCTAGCGGGGGGCGCTACGAGCAGTACTTC	CASSWGASGGRYEQYF
TRBV12-3/TRBV12-4	15	TRBJ2-2	NA	many	TGTGCCAGCAGTTTAAAGGGTGGCCTCACCGGGGAGCTGTTTTTT	CASSLKGGLTGELFF
TRBV12-3/TRBV12-4	15	TRBJ1-1	NA	NA	TGTGCCAGCAATCCTCTTCGGGGTGGCAACACTGAAGCTTTCTTT	CASNPLRGGNTEAFF
TRBV12-3/TRBV12-4	16	TRBJ2-5	TRBD1	NA	TGTGCCAGCAGCCTAAGAGGGACAGGGAGACAAGAGACCCAGTACTTC	CASSLRGTGRQETQYF
TRBV6-1	13	TRBJ2-7	NA	NA	TGTGCCACCTCGAGGGCAGGTGGCTACGAGCAGTACTTC	CATSRAGGYEQYF
TRBV20-1	13	TRBJ2-3	NA	few	TGCAGTGGTAGAGGGAGTAGCACAGATACGCAGTATTTT	CSGRGSSTDTQYF
TRBV10-3	16	TRBJ1-1	TRBD1	NA	TGTGCCATCAGTGGGGCCGGACAGGGTACATTTCCTGAAGCTTTCTTT	CAISGAGQGTFPEAFF
TRBV20-1	14	TRBJ2-3	TRBD1	few	TGCAGTGCTAGCGGACAGGGGTACACAGATACGCAGTATTTT	CSASGQGYTDTQYF
TRBV10-3	14	TRBJ2-1	NA	few	TGTGCCATCTTGGACTCCCCAGCCTCCGGGGAGCAGTTCTTC	CAILDSPASGEQFF
TRBV12-3/TRBV12-4	20	TRBJ2-2	TRBD2	NA	TGTGCCAGCAGCTTTAGGTCGCGACGGCTAGCGGGACTGGCCACCGGGGAGCTGTTTTTT	CASSFRSRRLAGLATGELFF
TRBV7-6	17	TRBJ2-1	NA	few	TGTGCCAGCAGCCCGTCTTCACTAGCCCCTTCCTACAATGAGCAGTTCTTC	CASSPSSLAPSYNEQFF
TRBV4-3	17	TRBJ2-2	TRBD2	few	TGCGCCAGCAGCTCGGGGCTAGCGGGAGTGGTGACCGGGGAGCTGTTTTTT	CASSSGLAGVVTGELFF
TRBV5-1	16	TRBJ1-2	TRBD1	NA	TGCGCCAGCAGCTTGGGACAGGGACAGCTGACTTATGGCTACACCTTC	CASSLGQGQLTYGYTF
TRBV2	14	TRBJ2-3	TRBD1	NA	TGTGCCAGCAGGGGGACAGGGGCCACAGATACGCAGTATTTT	CASRGTGATDTQYF
TRBV25-1	12	TRBJ1-1	NA	NA	TGTGCCAGCAGTGAATTAGTCGGTGAAGCTTTCTTT	CASSELVGEAFF
TRBV12-3/TRBV12-4	13	TRBJ2-7	TRBD1	NA	TGTGCCAGCCAGGGACAGGGCCCCTACGAGCAGTACTTC	CASQGQGPYEQYF
TRBV7-9	17	TRBJ2-3	TRBD1	NA	TGTGCCAGCAGCGCTCCCTACAGGGGCCAGAGCACAGATACGCAGTATTTT	CASSAPYRGQSTDTQYF
TRBV12-3/TRBV12-4	17	TRBJ2-1	NA	many	TGTGCCAGCCAGCAGTTTAGAGGCGCTAGGAACCGGGGTGAGCAGTTCTTC	CASQQFRGARNRGEQFF
TRBV20-1	16	TRBJ2-1	TRBD2	few	TGCAGTGCTACCGCTCCGTCGGGACTAGCGGGAGGGCGACTAGTCTTC	CSATAPSGLAGGRLVF
TRBV20-1	13	TRBJ2-5	NA	few	TGCAGTGCTGGCAGTCGTATCTTTAACACCCAGTACTTC	CSAGSRIFNTQYF
TRBV5-1	13	TRBJ2-7	TRBD1	NA	TGCGCCAGCATGGGGACAGGGTCCTACGAGCAGTACTTC	CASMGTGSYEQYF
TRBV7-7	15	TRBJ2-2	TRBD1	many	TGTGCTAGCAGCTTACGACAGGGAAACACCGGGGAGCTGTTTTTT	CASSLRQGNTGELFF
TRBV6-5	16	TRBJ2-3	TRBD2	NA	TGTGCCAGCAGTTACCTAGCGGGGGAGGTCACAGATACGCAGTATTTT	CASSYLAGEVTDTQYF
TRBV28	15	TRBJ1-2	NA	few	TGTGCCAGCAGTTTGGCGGCACTAGCTAACTATGGCTACACCTTC	CASSLAALANYGYTF
TRBV7-9	15	TRBJ1-2	TRBD1	NA	TGTGCCAGCAGCCCGTTTGAGGGGGCTTCCTATGGCTACACCTTC	CASSPFEGASYGYTF
TRBV12-3/TRBV12-4	15	TRBJ2-7	TRBD1	NA	TGTGCCAGCAGTTCCGAAGGGACAGGGTTGAACGAGCAGTACTTC	CASSSEGTGLNEQYF
TRBV7-2	12	TRBJ2-3	NA	NA	TGTGCCAGCAGCGGAAATATAGATACGCAGTATTTT	CASSGNIDTQYF
TRBV19	11	TRBJ2-5	NA	many	TGTCCTCAGGGAGTAGAAGAGACCCAGTACTTC	CPQGVEETQYF
TRBV20-1	16	TRBJ1-5	TRBD1	few	TGCAGTGCTAGAGCTTGGACAGGCGATAATCAGGAGCCCCAGCATTTT	CSARAWTGDNQEPQHF
TRBV6-5	15	TRBJ2-1	TRBD2	NA	TGTGCCAGCAGTTACGTGCGGGGGGGCTACAATGAGCAGTTCTTC	CASSYVRGGYNEQFF
TRBV29-1	14	TRBJ2-1	TRBD2	NA	TGCAGCGTTTTAAAGGGACTAGCGGGACCTGAGCAGTTCTTC	CSVLKGLAGPEQFF
TRBV3-1	14	TRBJ1-5	NA	few	TGTGCCAGTTCACCCCACCCCGGGAGTCTGGACCAGCATTTT	CASSPHPGSLDQHF
TRBV7-9	15	TRBJ1-1	NA	NA	TGTGCCAGCAGCCCCAATCTCCAGCAGAACACTGAAGCTTTCTTT	CASSPNLQQNTEAFF
TRBV12-3/TRBV12-4	13	TRBJ2-1	NA	many	TGTGCCAGCAGTTTAGGTCTAGCTAGTGAGCAGTTCTTC	CASSLGLASEQFF
TRBV29-1	13	TRBJ1-6	NA	few	TGCAGCGTTGCAGTGACAGCGAATTCACCCCTCCACTTT	CSVAVTANSPLHF
TRBV20-1	15	TRBJ2-1	TRBD2	once	TGCAGTGCTACAACCGGGACTAGCGGGGGACATGAGCAGTTCTTC	CSATTGTSGGHEQFF
TRBV2	14	TRBJ2-2	TRBD2	NA	TGTGCCAGCAGTAGCGGGGCGGGCACCGGGGAGCTGTTTTTT	CASSSGAGTGELFF
TRBV7-2	14	TRBJ1-1	NA	many	TGTGCCAGCAGCTTCGTATCGGGGAACACTGAAGCTTTCTTT	CASSFVSGNTEAFF
TRBV2	13	TRBJ2-2	NA	NA	TGTGCCAGCAGTCAGATGGGGGTGGAGGAGCTGTTTTTT	CASSQMGVEELFF
TRBV6-9	11	TRBJ1-5	NA	few	TGTGCCAGCAGTTATTATCAGCCCCAGCATTTT	CASSYYQPQHF
TRBV5-8	13	TRBJ1-2	NA	NA	TGTGCCAGCAGCTCTAGAAGGAACTATGGCTACACCTTC	CASSSRRNYGYTF
TRBV5-1	14	TRBJ2-7	NA	NA	TGCGCCAGCAGCTTGGATTGGAGGGGCTACGAGCAGTACTTC	CASSLDWRGYEQYF
TRBV29-1	15	TRBJ1-1	NA	NA	TGCAGCGCGGCCGGGACTCTAAACGGGTACACTGAAGCTTTCTTT	CSAAGTLNGYTEAFF
TRBV29-1	15	TRBJ2-5	NA	few	TGCAGTGTGAGTAGTCTCTTCCTTCCGCAAGAGACCCAGTACTTC	CSVSSLFLPQETQYF
TRBV20-1	13	TRBJ1-2	NA	few	TGCAGTGCTGGAGGGGGATACAACTATGGCTACACCTTC	CSAGGGYNYGYTF